The sequence of this T cell receptor beta chain was determined in a study of blood T cells in healthy people across ages. The CDR3 loop spans 16 amino acids. Germline assignment: CDR1 LGHNT and CDR2 FRNRAP. Donor samples were obtained from healthy Caucasian individuals from Russia, aged 6 to 90. PBMCs, at least 6 million per sample, were isolated. This clonotype appeared once. Sequence at one end of the junction differs from germline and may be a read error. The use of a sample-barcoded 5' primer and a J-beta primer mix characterized a second PCR of roughly 6 to 12 cycles. TCRdb independently ran MiXCR on the 5' RACE reads; one entry per CDR3 protein. The sample has about 1.5 million distinct CDR3 sequences, approximately 40% seen once.

The source is a woman younger than 30 in good health. Source material: blood. The chain is built from TRBV12-5 and TRBJ2-5; TRBD2 aligns across 13 bases. CDR3 nucleotides: TGTGCTAGTGGTCCCGGGACTAGCGGGGACCAAGAGGCCCAGTACTTC. This sequence encodes CASGPGTSGDQEAQYF. Combining the CDR3 with reference TRBV12-5 and TRBJ2-5 gives the whole variable domain DARVTQTPRHKVTEMGQEVTMRCQPILGHNTVFWYRQTMMQGLELLAYFRNRAPLDDSGMPKDRFSAEMPDATLATLKIQPSEPRDSAVYFCASGPGTSGDQEAQYFGPGTRLLVL.